This TCR beta chain derives from a study of blood T cells in healthy people across ages. The sample holds a few counts of this clonotype. As yet, its antigen is unknown. Extractions gave at least 5 micrograms of total RNA per sample. Sample-barcoded 5' priming and a J-beta primer mix drove a second PCR of roughly 6 to 12 cycles. MiXCR was run by TCRdb on the 5' RACE reads, yielding one entry per CDR3 protein. The sample contains around 700,000 distinct CDR3 sequences, 20% to 25% of which appear only once. Study results and limitations: Samples with more naive T cells showed higher observed beta diversity. Shifts in expanded clonotypes may have been confounded by donor CMV status, which was unknown.

The data also belong to a second study, concerning T cells of mothers and their children. That paper notes: Each donor was one of three healthy Caucasian mothers or one of their six children.

The material sequenced was blood. This clonotype was sampled from a boy younger than 18 in good health.

The DNA for the CDR3 is TGTGCCAGCAGTTTAGCGTGGGGCGCCTCCTACGAGCAGTACTTC. Residues: CASSLAWGASYEQYF. The rearrangement joins TRBV27 to TRBJ2-7, with a tentative D call TRBD1 (5 bases). This CDR3 comprises 15 residues. Germline V gene lookup returns CDR1 MNHEY and CDR2 SMNVEV (reference sequence). Trimming removed 2 bases at V and 0 bases at J, with 11 bases between.